What follows are 14 T cell receptor beta chains derived from one specimen sequenced in a study of blood T cell repertoires in COVID-19. The protocol was immunoSEQ multiplex PCR, while the TCRdb copy is restricted to in-frame clones and leaves out a portion. The sample consists of about 37,000 clones, approximately 91% of them appearing once. The sequencing input was peripheral blood. The receptors were gathered from a human donor in a cohort sampled during active COVID-19.

CDR3 in DNA: TGTGCCTGTACCCCGGGACAATTCTCTGGAAACACCATATATTTT. It codes for CACTPGQFSGNTIYF. The chain combines TRBV30 with TRBJ1-3; possibly TRBD1 for D (6 bases). V was shortened by 6 bases and J by 0 bases, with 15 bases between the two germline ends. This CDR3 region has 15 residues. Germline V gene data show CDR1 as GTSNPN and CDR2 as SVGIG (reference sequence).

The rearrangement joins TRBV6-2 or TRBV6-3 to TRBJ2-3, with D possibly TRBD2 on 6 matching bases. CDR1 MNHEY and CDR2 SVGEGT come from the germline V gene. Trimming cost V 2 bases and J 4 bases, with 16 bases left between them. CDR3 size: 16 residues. CDR3 loop: CASSYGTGVGSDTQYF. The DNA of the CDR3 is TGTGCCAGCAGTTACGGGACGGGAGTGGGATCAGATACGCAGTATTTT.

The chain recombines TRBV7-9 with TRBJ2-2, with a possible D match to TRBD2 (6 bases). Germline CDR1 is SEHNR and CDR2 is FQNEAQ (reference sequence). The V and J ends lost 3 bases and 5 bases respectively, with 10 bases between them. The CDR3 length is 14 residues. The CDR3 sequence: CASSFAGTTGELFF. CDR3 in DNA: TGTGCCAGCAGCTTCGCCGGGACTACCGGGGAGCTGTTTTTT.

The CDR3 coding sequence is TGTGCCAGCACCAATCTGGGTGTTACAGGGGACTATGGCTACACCTTC. Its translation is CASTNLGVTGDYGYTF. The J gene is TRBJ1-2, the V gene TRBV7-8; 7 bases map to TRBD1. With 7 bases clipped from V and 3 bases from J, the junction kept 14 bases outside the gene matches. From germline, CDR1 is SGHVS and CDR2 FQNEAQ. The length of the CDR3 is 16 residues.

V usage is TRBV19 and J usage is TRBJ2-5, with 8 bases that match TRBD1. The J call is uncertain, as TRBJ2-7 better fits the DNA end. The CDR3 covers 16 residues. Germline V CDR1 and CDR2: LNHDA, SQIVND (reference sequence). CDR3 sequence reads: CASSRGQASPSYEQYF. Written as DNA, the CDR3 is TGTGCCAGTAGTAGGGGACAGGCGAGCCCTTCCTACGAGCAGTACTTC.

The chain is built from TRBV28 and TRBJ1-1; D gene unclear. The germline CDR1 and CDR2 sequences are MDHEN and SYDVKM. The V and J ends lost 7 bases and 8 bases respectively, with 17 bases between them. The CDR3 loop spans 13 amino acids. The CDR3 reads CASTPGWGGEAFF. The CDR3 DNA is TGTGCCAGCACCCCGGGGTGGGGAGGGGAAGCTTTCTTT. The full variable domain, in which reference TRBV28 and TRBJ1-1 provide the parts outside the CDR3, is DVKVTQSSRYLVKRTGEKVFLECVQDMDHENMFWYRQDPGLGLRLIYFSYDVKMKEKGDIPEGYSVSREKKERFSLILESASTNQTSMYLCASTPGWGGEAFFGQGTRLTVV.

The rearrangement joins TRBV29-1 to TRBJ2-7, with 7 positions matching TRBD1. V was pared by 7 bases and J by 2 bases, with 5 bases of the junction left unmatched. The CDR3 has 12 amino acids. The germline V gene encodes CDR1 SQVTM and CDR2 ANQGSEA. CDR3 region: CSAGQPPYEQYF. CDR3 nucleotide sequence: TGCAGCGCGGGACAGCCACCCTACGAGCAGTACTTC.

This rearrangement joins TRBV4-1 to TRBJ1-6; 7 bases map to TRBD1. The CDR3 has 17 residues. The trim removed 2 bases at V and 4 bases at J, leaving 8 bases unmatched. Germline lookup yields CDR1 MGHRA and CDR2 YSYEKL. The CDR3 DNA reads TGCGCCAGCAGCCAACCCCAGGGGGGAGTTTATAATTCACCCCTCCACTTT. Its protein is CASSQPQGGVYNSPLHF.

The chain links TRBV6-5 to TRBJ1-1; D might be TRBD1 (5 bases). The CDR3 is 12 residues long. From germline, CDR1 is MNHEY and CDR2 SVGAGI. This chain's CDR3 is CVSRRGNTEAFF. CDR3 in DNA: TGTGTCTCCCGGCGGGGGAATACTGAAGCTTTCTTT.

This clone was detected once. The J gene is TRBJ2-1, the V gene TRBV2; TRBD2 agrees at 8 bases. V was clipped by 1 base and J by 4 bases; unmatched bases: 6. The CDR3 runs to 16 residues. Germline CDR1 reads SNHLY; CDR2 reads FYNNEI. The CDR3 reads CASSEERGGPYNEQFF. The CDR3 nucleotides are TGTGCCAGCAGTGAAGAACGGGGGGGCCCTTACAATGAGCAGTTCTTC.

The CDR3: CASSGDHNEQFF. The CDR3 nucleotides read TGTGCCAGCTCTGGAGATCACAATGAGCAGTTCTTC. This rearrangement joins TRBV2 to TRBJ2-1; D not certain. Trimming left V 8 bases short and J 5 bases short, with 10 bases between. Germline lookup yields CDR1 SNHLY and CDR2 FYNNEI. CDR3 length: 12 amino acids.

This rearrangement joins TRBV2 to TRBJ2-1; D possibly corresponds to TRBD2 (6 bases). Germline V gives CDR1 SNHLY, CDR2 FYNNEI. CDR3 length: 15 amino acids. Trimming pared 6 bases from V and 0 bases from J, leaving 12 bases between. CDR3 DNA: TGTGCCAGCAGGCTAGCGCGTCGCTCCTACAATGAGCAGTTCTTC. The encoded protein is CASRLARRSYNEQFF.

The chain carries TRBV5-8 and TRBJ2-1; no clear D gene. The CDR3 has 12 amino acids. The V gene's germline CDR1 is SGHTS and CDR2 YDEGEE. The germline V and J ends were trimmed by 2 bases and 6 bases, with 6 bases remaining between them. The CDR3 DNA reads TGTGCCAGCAGCTTCTACAGCAATGAGCAGTTCTTC. Encoded protein: CASSFYSNEQFF.

The chain combines TRBV6-5 with TRBJ2-1, with TRBD1 matching 8 bases. This CDR3 comprises 15 residues. V shed 4 bases, J shed 4 bases, and the junction held 6 bases outside the gene matches. Germline V gene lookup returns CDR1 MNHEY and CDR2 SVGAGI. The CDR3 DNA reads TGTGCCAGCAGTTCCGACAGGGGCTTTTACAATGAGCAGTTCTTC. Translating it yields CASSSDRGFYNEQFF.